One and the same sample provided the 10 T cell receptor beta chains below, sequenced in a study of human T cells and chemical hapten exposure. A single record per CDR3 protein comes from TCRdb applying MiXCR to the RACE reads. The sample holds over 85,000 distinct CDR3 sequences; over 7.5% are singletons and the top ten take more than 2%. Time point denoted: patch test 2, 6 weeks after DPC sensitization. Treatment given: therapeutic diphenylcyclopropenone sensitization with weekly scalp DPC. This sample comprised whole blood, obtained in connection with sensitization to the hapten diphenylcyclopropenone (DPC). The receptors here all came from a woman aged 40 to 55 with alopecia areata. Some clones in this sample may be carry-over from other donors' samples.

The gene calls are TRBV4-2 and TRBJ2-7, with D hard to call. CDR3 size: 14 residues. Germline CDR1 and CDR2: LGHNA and YNFKEQ. Trimming took off 1 base at V and 6 bases at J, with 13 bases between the two ends. The CDR3 reads CASSQAVESAEQYF. Written as DNA, the CDR3 is TGTGCCAGCAGCCAAGCTGTCGAGTCCGCCGAGCAGTACTTC.

This chain uses TRBV28 with TRBJ2-7; 7 positions agree with TRBD2. J gave up 7 bases and V 2 bases, and 5 bases lay outside the gene matches. The CDR3 runs to 13 residues. Germline CDR1 reads MDHEN; CDR2 reads SYDVKM. The CDR3 DNA sequence: TGTGCCAGCAGTTTACGGGGGAGGGGAGAGCAGTACTTC. It is translated as CASSLRGRGEQYF.

This clonotype was picked up many times. The V gene is TRBV20-1, the J gene TRBJ1-2; 9 bases are shared with TRBD1. The CDR3 has 15 amino acids. The junction had 6 bases not matched to a gene; V was cut back by 0 bases and J by 4 bases. Germline V gives CDR1 DFQATT, CDR2 SNEGSKA (reference sequence). This CDR3 is CSAREGTGSGYGYTF. CDR3 sequence (DNA): TGCAGTGCTAGAGAGGGGACAGGGTCCGGCTATGGCTACACCTTC.

This clonotype was seen at least ten times. The V gene is TRBV11-2, the J gene TRBJ2-3; TRBD2 matches at 8 bases. CDR3 length equals 18 residues. The V gene's germline CDR1 is SGHAT and CDR2 FQNNGV. The trim removed 5 bases at V and 2 bases at J, leaving 15 bases unmatched. The CDR3 sequence is CASSPFPRAGEDTDTQYF. In nucleotides, the CDR3 is TGTGCCAGCAGCCCCTTCCCCCGAGCGGGAGAGGACACAGATACGCAGTATTTT.

This clonotype was seen repeatedly, ten times or more. This chain joins TRBV30 and TRBJ1-1; D gene unclear. CDR1 and CDR2 (germline): GTSNPN, SVGIG (reference sequence). V lost 3 bases and J 7 bases, leaving 9 bases between the germline ends. This CDR3 has 11 residues. The CDR3 DNA follows: TGTGCCTGGAGGGAAGAAATTGAAGCTTTCTTT. It is translated as CAWREEIEAFF.

This rearrangement joins TRBV10-3 to TRBJ1-1; D uncertain. Trimming shortened V by 0 bases and J by 8 bases, and 10 bases separated the two germline ends. CDR1 is ENHRY and CDR2 is SYGVKD in the germline V gene. This CDR3 has 13 amino acids. CDR3 sequence reads: CAISESREREAFF. The CDR3 coding sequence is TGTGCCATCAGTGAGTCCCGAGAAAGGGAAGCTTTCTTT.

Remarks on this clonotype: A much bigger clone sits one base away, suggesting this may be a read error. This rearrangement joins TRBV7-3 to TRBJ2-5; weak D call: TRBD2 (6 bases). CDR3 length equals 14 residues. Germline CDR1 is SGHTA and CDR2 is FQGTGA. V dropped 5 bases and J dropped 7 bases, with 17 bases sitting between them. The CDR3 sequence is CASSPGTSLVTQYF. CDR3 DNA: TGTGCCAGCAGCCCGGGGACTTCTCTGGTGACCCAGTACTTC. Full variable domain (outside the CDR3, taken from reference TRBV7-3 and TRBJ2-5): GAGVSQTPSNKVTEKGKYVELRCDPISGHTALYWYRQSLGQGPEFLIYFQGTGAADDSGLPNDRFFAVRPEGSVSTLKIQRTERGDSAVYLCASSPGTSLVTQYFGPGTRLLVL.

The rearrangement links TRBV2 to TRBJ2-3; 9 nucleotides align to TRBD1. The CDR3 length is 14 residues. Germline assignment: CDR1 SNHLY and CDR2 FYNNEI. V gave up 6 bases and J gave up 4 bases; unmatched junction bases: 5. CDR3 nucleotides: TGTGCCAGCAGAGACAGGGGGTTCTCAGATACGCAGTATTTT. As protein: CASRDRGFSDTQYF.

In this sample, this clonotype turned up a few times. This rearrangement joins TRBV10-1 to TRBJ1-5; no clear D. V dropped 7 bases and J dropped 6 bases, with 4 bases sitting between them. This CDR3 has 10 residues. Germline V gene sequence: CDR1 WNHNN, CDR2 SYGVQD (reference sequence). CDR3 bases: TGCGCCAGCACCAGTCAGCCCCAGCATTTT. Translating it yields CASTSQPQHF.

This clonotype was counted between two and nine times. This chain connects TRBV27 to TRBJ2-1, with D tentatively TRBD1 or TRBD2 (6 bases each). The germline V and J ends were trimmed by 10 bases and 1 base, with 14 bases remaining between them. The germline V gene encodes CDR1 MNHEY and CDR2 SMNVEV (reference sequence). The CDR3 totals 14 residues. The CDR3 coding sequence is TGTGCCACTCAGAGGGGGAGGTCCTACAATGAGCAGTTCTTC. Translating gives CATQRGRSYNEQFF.